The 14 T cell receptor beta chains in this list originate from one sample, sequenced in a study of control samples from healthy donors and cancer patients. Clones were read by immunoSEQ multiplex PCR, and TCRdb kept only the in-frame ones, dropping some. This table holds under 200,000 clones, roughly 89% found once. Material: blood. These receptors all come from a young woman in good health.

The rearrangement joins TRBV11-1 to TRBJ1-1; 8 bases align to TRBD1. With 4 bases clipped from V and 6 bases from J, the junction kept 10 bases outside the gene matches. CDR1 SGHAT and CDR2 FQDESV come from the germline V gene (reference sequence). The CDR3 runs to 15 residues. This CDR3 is CASSSATGAGSEAFF. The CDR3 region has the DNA TGTGCCAGCAGCTCGGCGACAGGGGCGGGATCTGAAGCTTTCTTT. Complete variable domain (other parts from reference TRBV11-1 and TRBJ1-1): EAEVAQSPRYKITEKSQAVAFWCDPISGHATLYWYRQILGQGPELLVQFQDESVVDDSQLPKDRFSAERLKGVDSTLKIQPAELGDSAMYLCASSSATGAGSEAFFGQGTRLTVV.

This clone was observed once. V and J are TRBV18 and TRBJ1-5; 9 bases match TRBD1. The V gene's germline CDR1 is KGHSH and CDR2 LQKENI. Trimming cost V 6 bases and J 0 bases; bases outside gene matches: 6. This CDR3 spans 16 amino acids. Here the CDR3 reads CASSLWDRDSNQPQHF. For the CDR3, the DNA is TGTGCCAGCTCCCTTTGGGACAGGGATAGCAATCAGCCCCAGCATTTT.

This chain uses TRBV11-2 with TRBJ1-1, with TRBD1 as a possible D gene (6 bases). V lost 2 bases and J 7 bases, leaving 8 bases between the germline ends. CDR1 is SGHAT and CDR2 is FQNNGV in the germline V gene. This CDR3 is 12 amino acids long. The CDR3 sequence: CASSLNRDEAFF. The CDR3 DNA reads TGTGCCAGCAGCTTAAACAGGGATGAAGCTTTCTTT.

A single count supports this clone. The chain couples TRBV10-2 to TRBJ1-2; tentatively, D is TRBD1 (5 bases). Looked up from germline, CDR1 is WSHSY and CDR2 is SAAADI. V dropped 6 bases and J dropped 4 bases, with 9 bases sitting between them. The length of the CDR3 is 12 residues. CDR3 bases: TGCGCCAGCAGCGACGACAGCTATGGCTACACCTTC. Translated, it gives CASSDDSYGYTF.

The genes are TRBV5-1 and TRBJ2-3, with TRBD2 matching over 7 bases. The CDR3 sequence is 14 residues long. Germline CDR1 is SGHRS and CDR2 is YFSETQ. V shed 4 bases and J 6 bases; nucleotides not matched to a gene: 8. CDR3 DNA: TGCGCCAGCAGCCGAAGCGGGGTCAGGGATACGCAGTATTTT. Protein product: CASSRSGVRDTQYF.

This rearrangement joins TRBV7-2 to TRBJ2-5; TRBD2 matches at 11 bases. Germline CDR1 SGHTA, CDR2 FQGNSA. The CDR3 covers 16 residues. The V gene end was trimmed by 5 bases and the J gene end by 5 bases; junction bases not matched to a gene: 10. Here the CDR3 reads CASSVSGRGNGETQYF. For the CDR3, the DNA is TGTGCCAGCAGCGTTAGCGGGAGGGGAAATGGGGAGACCCAGTACTTC.

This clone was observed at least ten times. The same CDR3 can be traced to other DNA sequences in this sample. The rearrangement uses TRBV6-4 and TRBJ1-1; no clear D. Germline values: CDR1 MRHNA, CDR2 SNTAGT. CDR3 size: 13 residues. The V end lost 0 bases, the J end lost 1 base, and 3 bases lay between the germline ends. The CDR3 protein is CASSDSTNTEAFF. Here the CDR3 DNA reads TGTGCCAGCAGTGACTCAACGAACACTGAAGCTTTCTTT.

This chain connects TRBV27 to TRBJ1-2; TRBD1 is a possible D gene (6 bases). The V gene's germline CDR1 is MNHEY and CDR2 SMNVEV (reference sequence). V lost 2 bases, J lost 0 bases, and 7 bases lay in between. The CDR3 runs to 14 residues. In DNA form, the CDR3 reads TGTGCCAGCAGTTTAGGGGGCTCTAACTATGGCTACACCTTC. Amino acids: CASSLGGSNYGYTF.

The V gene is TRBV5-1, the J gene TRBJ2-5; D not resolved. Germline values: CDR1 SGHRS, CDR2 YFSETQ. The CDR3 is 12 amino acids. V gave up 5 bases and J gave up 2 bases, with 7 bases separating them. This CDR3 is CASRLTQETQYF. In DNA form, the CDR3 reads TGCGCCAGCAGATTGACACAAGAGACCCAGTACTTC.

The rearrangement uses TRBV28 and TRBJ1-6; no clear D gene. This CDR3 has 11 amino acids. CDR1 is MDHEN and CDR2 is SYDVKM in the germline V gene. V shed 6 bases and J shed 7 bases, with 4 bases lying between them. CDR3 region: CASRANSPLHF. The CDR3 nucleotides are TGTGCCAGCAGGGCAAATTCACCCCTCCACTTT.

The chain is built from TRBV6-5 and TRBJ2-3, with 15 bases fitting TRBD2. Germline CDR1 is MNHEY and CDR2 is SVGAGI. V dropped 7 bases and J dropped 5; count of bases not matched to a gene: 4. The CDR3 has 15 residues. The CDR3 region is CASTGLAGGGDTQYF. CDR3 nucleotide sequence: TGTGCCAGCACCGGACTAGCGGGGGGGGGAGATACGCAGTATTTT.

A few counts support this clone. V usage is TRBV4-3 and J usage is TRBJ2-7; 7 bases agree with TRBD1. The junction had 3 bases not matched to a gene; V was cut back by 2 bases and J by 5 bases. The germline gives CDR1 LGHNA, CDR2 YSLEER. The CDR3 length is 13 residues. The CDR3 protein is CASSQLGGHEQYF. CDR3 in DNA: TGCGCCAGCAGCCAACTAGGGGGCCACGAGCAGTACTTC.

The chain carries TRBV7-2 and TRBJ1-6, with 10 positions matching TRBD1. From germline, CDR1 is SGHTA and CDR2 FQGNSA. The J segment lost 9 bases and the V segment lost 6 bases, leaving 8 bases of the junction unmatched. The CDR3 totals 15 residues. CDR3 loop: CASSNTGTGVSPLHF. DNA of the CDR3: TGTGCCAGCAGTAATACCGGGACAGGGGTTTCACCCCTCCACTTT.

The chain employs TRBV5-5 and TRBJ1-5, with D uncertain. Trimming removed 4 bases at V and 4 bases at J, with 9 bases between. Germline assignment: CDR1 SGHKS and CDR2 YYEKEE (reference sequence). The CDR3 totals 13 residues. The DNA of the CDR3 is TGTGCCAGCAGCAAGGATCTAAATCAGCCCCAGCATTTT. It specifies CASSKDLNQPQHF.